The 27 T cell receptor beta chains in this list originate from one sample, sequenced in a study of early stage breast cancer tumors. Generated by immunoSEQ multiplex PCR, the TCRdb table keeps only in-frame clones and is missing some. There are around 41,000 clones in the sample; about 78% occur only once, and about 6.8% lies in the top ten. The sequencing sample was made of blood. The source of these receptors is a person aged 45-60 years with breast cancer.

This sequence joins TRBV7-6 and TRBJ2-6; D is undetermined. Trimming stripped 8 bases from V and 4 bases from J, with 9 bases between. The CDR3 contains 13 residues. CDR1 and CDR2 from the germline V gene are SGHVS and FNYEAQ. As DNA, the CDR3 is TGTGCCAGCTCCCTGGCCGGGGCCAACGTCCTGACTTTC. Translation gives CASSLAGANVLTF.

The V call is TRBV7-9, the J call TRBJ1-2; D uncertain. Germline-derived CDR1 and CDR2 are SEHNR and FQNEAQ (reference sequence). V was cut by 2 bases and J by 10 bases, with 8 bases left in between. The CDR3 contains 11 residues. CDR3 sequence (DNA): TGTGCCAGCAGCTTAACCTTAGACTACACCTTC. It translates to CASSLTLDYTF.

This chain's CDR3 is CASSGGTSPEVDTQYF. As DNA, the CDR3 is TGTGCCAGCAGCGGGGGGACTAGCCCCGAGGTGGATACGCAGTATTTT. This sequence joins TRBV9 and TRBJ2-3; 9 bases align to TRBD2. The CDR3 spans 16 residues. In germline, CDR1 is SGDLS, CDR2 YYNGEE. With V trimmed by 3 bases and J by 6 bases, 11 bases remained unmatched.

The chain employs TRBV5-8 and TRBJ1-5; 9 bases are shared with TRBD1. Germline-derived CDR1 and CDR2 are SGHTS and YDEGEE. With 4 bases clipped from V and 5 bases from J, the junction kept 7 bases outside the gene matches. The CDR3 extends over 15 amino acids. The CDR3 loop is CASSPRDRADQPQHF. CDR3 nucleotides: TGTGCCAGCAGCCCCCGGGACAGGGCTGATCAGCCCCAGCATTTT.

V usage is TRBV25-1 and J usage is TRBJ2-7; D remains unclear. Germline CDR1 is MGHDK and CDR2 is SYGVNS. V gave up 1 base and J gave up 3 bases, with 10 bases separating them. This CDR3 has 14 residues. Here the CDR3 DNA reads TGTGCCAGCAGTGAATGTAGCATCCACTACGAGCAGTACGTC. Translated: CASSECSIHYEQYV.

V usage is TRBV7-9 and J usage is TRBJ2-3, with a weak D call TRBD1 (5 bases). The CDR3 is made up of 15 amino acids. CDR1 is SEHNR and CDR2 is FQNEAQ in the germline V gene (reference sequence). V lost 0 bases and J 1 base, leaving 8 bases between the germline ends. Here the CDR3 reads CASSLASQGTDTQYF. The CDR3 region has the DNA TGTGCCAGCAGCTTAGCGTCACAGGGCACAGATACGCAGTATTTT.

CDR3 sequence reads: CASSGGLAGGSQFF. The CDR3, as DNA: TGTGCCAGCAGCGGGGGGTTAGCGGGGGGATCGCAGTTCTTC. The chain is built from TRBV7-6 and TRBJ2-1; 10 nucleotides match TRBD2. This CDR3 has 14 amino acids. CDR1 is SGHVS and CDR2 is FNYEAQ in the germline V gene. The trim removed 5 bases at V and 12 bases at J, leaving 10 bases unmatched.

The chain employs TRBV11-3 and TRBJ2-2; 8 bases are a match to TRBD2. Germline CDR1 and CDR2: SGHNT and YENEEA. V was clipped by 0 bases and J by 5 bases; unmatched bases: 8. The CDR3 runs to 17 residues. The CDR3 coding sequence is TGTGCCAGCAGCTTAGATCCGGGCTCGGGAGGGACCGGGGAGCTGTTTTTT. This codes for CASSLDPGSGGTGELFF.

This clone appeared a few times. V gene TRBV11-3 combines with J gene TRBJ1-2; 8 bases match TRBD1. The length of the CDR3 is 15 residues. Unmatched junction bases numbered 9, after V lost 3 bases and J lost 6 bases. Looked up from germline, CDR1 is SGHNT and CDR2 is YENEEA. The CDR3 region has the DNA TGTGCCAGCAGCTTTAAACCGGCAGGGGGCCATGGCTACACCTTC. Translated: CASSFKPAGGHGYTF. Based on the CDR3 plus reference TRBV11-3 and TRBJ1-2, the full variable domain is EAGVVQSPRYKIIEKKQPVAFWCNPISGHNTLYWYLQNLGQGPELLIRYENEEAVDDSQLPKDRFSAERLKGVDSTLKIQPAELGDSAVYLCASSFKPAGGHGYTFGSGTRLTVV.

This clone has a handful of counts. The chain recombines TRBV6-4 with TRBJ1-1; 8 nucleotides match TRBD1. The CDR3 runs 13 residues. Germline CDR1 and CDR2: MRHNA and SNTAGT. Trimming removed 6 bases from V and 3 bases from J; junction bases left unmatched: 3. Written as DNA, the CDR3 is TGTGCCAGCAGCGTGGACAGGGACACTGAAGCTTTCTTT. Protein: CASSVDRDTEAFF.

The chain uses TRBV23-1 and TRBJ2-4; D might be TRBD1 (6 bases). TRBV23-1 is marked as an open reading frame, function uncertain. This CDR3 contains 17 residues. The V end was cut by 0 bases, the J end by 0 bases, with 12 bases between. CDR3 coding DNA: TGCGCCAGCAGTCAATCCGGACAGCCTCTAGCCAAAAACATTCAGTACTTC. This codes for CASSQSGQPLAKNIQYF.

The J gene is TRBJ2-6, the V gene TRBV27; no definite D call. Germline V gene data show CDR1 as MNHEY and CDR2 as SMNVEV (reference sequence). The CDR3 runs 15 residues. Between the trimmed V and J ends, which lost 5 bases and 1 base, there was a span of 9 bases. The CDR3 loop is CASSPITSGANVLTF. CDR3 in DNA: TGTGCCAGCAGTCCAATTACTTCTGGGGCCAACGTCCTGACTTTC.

This clone was observed a handful of times. The chain employs TRBV5-6 and TRBJ2-2, with no clear D. Germline CDR1 reads SGHDT; CDR2 reads YYEEEE. The CDR3 extends over 13 amino acids. The V end lost 6 bases, the J end lost 5 bases, and 11 bases lay between the germline ends. CDR3 sequence (DNA): TGTGCCAGCACCTTTGGCCAGACCGGGGAGCTGTTTTTT. Protein: CASTFGQTGELFF.

V usage is TRBV5-1 and J usage is TRBJ2-2, with 9 bases that match TRBD2. CDR3 size: 17 residues. Germline trimming cut 3 bases from V and 2 bases from J; bases unmatched to any gene: 8. Germline values: CDR1 SGHRS, CDR2 YFSETQ. The CDR3 is CASSSQSGGPNTGELFF. The CDR3 region has the DNA TGCGCCAGCAGCTCACAAAGCGGGGGGCCTAACACCGGGGAGCTGTTTTTT. The full variable domain, rest sourced from reference TRBV5-1 and TRBJ2-2, is KAGVTQTPRYLIKTRGQQVTLSCSPISGHRSVSWYQQTPGQGLQFLFEYFSETQRNKGNFPGRFSGRQFSNSRSEMNVSTLELGDSALYLCASSSQSGGPNTGELFFGEGSRLTVL.

This chain uses TRBV7-9 with TRBJ1-3; 9 bases are a match to TRBD1. The CDR3 consists of 19 residues. V dropped 3 bases and J dropped 1; count of bases not matched to a gene: 13. Per germline, CDR1 SEHNR and CDR2 FQNEAQ (reference sequence). CDR3 sequence (DNA): TGTGCCAGCAGCTTCAGAATATGGGGACAGGGACCATCTGGAAACACCATATATTTT. Residues: CASSFRIWGQGPSGNTIYF.

This clone was counted only a few times. The chain couples TRBV2 to TRBJ2-7, with D possibly TRBD1 on 7 matching bases. The germline V gene encodes CDR1 SNHLY and CDR2 FYNNEI. V lost 11 bases and J lost 5, with 19 bases in between. This CDR3 has 13 residues. CDR3 in DNA: TGTGCCTGTAAGGAGGGGGCCCTCCACGAGCAGTACTTC. This sequence encodes CACKEGALHEQYF.

The rearrangement uses TRBV29-1 and TRBJ2-2; TRBD1 agrees at 7 bases. This CDR3 contains 15 residues. The trim removed 0 bases at V and 5 bases at J, leaving 6 bases unmatched. Germline lookup yields CDR1 SQVTM and CDR2 ANQGSEA. The CDR3 bases are TGCAGCGTTGAAGAACAGGGGAGAGATACCGGGGAGCTGTTTTTT. Protein sequence: CSVEEQGRDTGELFF.

The J gene is TRBJ2-3, the V gene TRBV18, with D perhaps matching TRBD1 (5 bases). The V end was cut by 0 bases, the J end by 1 base, with 17 bases between. Germline loops: CDR1 KGHSH, CDR2 LQKENI. This CDR3 has 18 amino acids. CDR3 in amino acids: CASSPPVRQSFGTDTQYF. The CDR3 DNA follows: TGTGCCAGCTCACCACCTGTACGACAGAGTTTTGGCACAGATACGCAGTATTTT.

The J gene is TRBJ2-5, the V gene TRBV5-1; D perhaps matches TRBD2 (5 bases). The CDR3 is 13 residues long. Germline loops: CDR1 SGHRS, CDR2 YFSETQ. V was clipped by 5 bases and J by 11 bases, with 19 bases between them. Here the CDR3 reads CASSTHPSREQYF. CDR3 coding DNA: TGCGCCAGCAGTACCCACCCCTCAAGGGAGCAGTACTTC.

The rearrangement links TRBV11-3 to TRBJ2-7; TRBD1 matches at 7 bases. Germline trimming cut 4 bases from V and 9 bases from J; bases unmatched to any gene: 15. The CDR3 covers 15 residues. Per germline, CDR1 SGHNT and CDR2 YENEEA. Here the CDR3 reads CASSSSPAGGGSQYF. In DNA form, the CDR3 reads TGTGCCAGCAGCTCTTCCCCTGCAGGGGGTGGTTCGCAGTACTTC.

This clone was seen only a few times. This chain connects TRBV6-5 to TRBJ1-2; 7 nucleotides line up with TRBD1. The CDR3 contains 12 residues. CDR1 is MNHEY and CDR2 is SVGAGI in the germline V gene. Germline trimming cut 8 bases from V and 4 bases from J; bases unmatched to any gene: 4. CDR3 nucleotide sequence: TGTGCCAGCCGACAGGGAACCTATGGCTACACCTTC. Residues: CASRQGTYGYTF.

Comments on this clone: Other DNA sequences from this sample encode an identical CDR3 as well. The genes are TRBV5-4 and TRBJ2-1; 7 bases map to TRBD2. The CDR3 runs 13 residues. The V and J ends lost 1 base and 6 bases, in that order; junction bases with no gene match: 1. CDR1 and CDR2 (germline): SGHNT, YYREEE (reference sequence). CDR3 in amino acids: CASSLRTSNEQFF. The CDR3 DNA follows: TGTGCCAGCAGCTTGAGGACTAGCAATGAGCAGTTCTTC.

The V and J genes are TRBV5-1 and TRBJ1-3; TRBD1 agrees at 9 bases. Germline V gene data show CDR1 as SGHRS and CDR2 as YFSETQ. The trim removed 4 bases at V and 0 bases at J, leaving 5 bases unmatched. The CDR3 loop spans 16 amino acids. The CDR3 sequence is CASSNRDRDSGNTIYF. The CDR3 coding sequence is TGCGCCAGCAGCAACCGGGACAGGGACTCTGGAAACACCATATATTTT.

The J gene is TRBJ2-7, the V gene TRBV5-5, with TRBD1 matching 8 bases. Germline V gene lookup returns CDR1 SGHKS and CDR2 YYEKEE (reference sequence). Trimming at V came to 0 bases and at J to 2 bases, leaving 4 bases not matched to a gene. This CDR3 is 15 amino acids long. This CDR3 is CASSLEGQAPYEQYV. The CDR3 DNA sequence: TGTGCCAGCAGCTTGGAGGGACAGGCACCCTACGAGCAGTACGTC.

In its sample, this clone ranks as medium-sized. The V call is TRBV6-1, the J call TRBJ2-1; 7 positions match TRBD2. Germline CDR1 is MNHNS and CDR2 is SASEGT. CDR3 length: 16 amino acids. V gave up 2 bases and J gave up 2 bases; unmatched junction bases: 6. The CDR3 loop reads CASSERGGGTYNEQFF. CDR3 sequence (DNA): TGTGCCAGCAGTGAAAGGGGCGGGGGAACCTACAATGAGCAGTTCTTC.

The rearrangement joins TRBV9 to TRBJ2-1, with 8 bases lining up with TRBD2. Trimming at V came to 0 bases and at J to 4 bases, leaving 21 bases not matched to a gene. This CDR3 has 21 residues. Germline assignment: CDR1 SGDLS and CDR2 YYNGEE. CDR3 sequence: CASSVGVGGSGIQAGYNEQFF. The CDR3 DNA is TGTGCCAGCAGCGTAGGGGTTGGGGGTAGCGGGATCCAGGCGGGATACAATGAGCAGTTCTTC.

This clone was picked up one time. CDR3 residues: CASSLAGGRDEQFF. The CDR3 nucleotides are TGTGCCAGCAGCTTAGCGGGAGGGAGAGATGAGCAGTTCTTC. The chain employs TRBV7-6 and TRBJ2-1; 7 bases agree with TRBD2. CDR3 size: 14 residues. Trimming removed 0 bases from V and 8 bases from J; junction bases left unmatched: 4. Germline V gene sequence: CDR1 SGHVS, CDR2 FNYEAQ.